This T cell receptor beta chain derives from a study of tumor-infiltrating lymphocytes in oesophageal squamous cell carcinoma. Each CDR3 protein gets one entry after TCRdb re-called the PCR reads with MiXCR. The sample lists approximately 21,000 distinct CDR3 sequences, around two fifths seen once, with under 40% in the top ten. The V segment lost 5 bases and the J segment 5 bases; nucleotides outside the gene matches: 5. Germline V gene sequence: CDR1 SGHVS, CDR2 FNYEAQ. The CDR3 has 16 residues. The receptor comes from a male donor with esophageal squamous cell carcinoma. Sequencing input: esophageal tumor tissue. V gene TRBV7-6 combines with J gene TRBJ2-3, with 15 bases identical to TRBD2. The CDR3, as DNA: TGTGCCAGCAGCGATGGACTAGCGGGAGGGCAAGATACGCAGTATTTT. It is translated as CASSDGLAGGQDTQYF.